Below are 8 T cell receptor beta chains sequenced from a single sample in a study of beta chain features in type 1 diabetes (dated by TCRdb to 2017 to 2018). The library was generated by the immunoSEQ multiplex PCR assay. The entire isolated RNA was reverse transcribed using the High Capacity cDNA Reverse Transcription Kit, and thus expressed TCRB transcripts were sequenced. The immuneACCESS repertoire file appears here via TCRdb, limited to in-frame rearrangements. These files lack a portion of the clones; in checked studies, under half of the deficit traces to unresolved V genes, and the cause of the others is not known. Here the sample has under 900,000 clones; around a sixth occur a single time. Jointly, the top ten make up about 0.025% of the sample. What was sequenced was naive CD4+ T cells from blood. The cell subset or site tag for this specimen amounts to: true naive CD4+ T cells. The receptors originated from a woman between 18 and 29 years old in good health.

The V and J genes are TRBV28 and TRBJ1-1; D may be TRBD1 (5 bases). CDR3 length: 16 residues. Germline CDR1 is MDHEN and CDR2 is SYDVKM. The germline V and J ends were trimmed by 7 bases and 0 bases, with 18 bases remaining between them. CDR3 bases: TGTGCCAGCACGATCGAGGGGTCGTTCATGAACACTGAAGCTTTCTTT. This codes for CASTIEGSFMNTEAFF.

This clone was found a few times. The chain carries TRBV7-2 and TRBJ1-5; perhaps TRBD1 as D (6 bases). CDR3 length equals 15 residues. Trimming took off 5 bases at V and 0 bases at J, with 11 bases between the two ends. Germline CDR1 reads SGHTA; CDR2 reads FQGNSA. The CDR3 protein is CASSNHRASNQPQHF. The CDR3 DNA sequence: TGTGCCAGCAGCAACCACAGGGCTAGCAATCAGCCCCAGCATTTT. Full variable domain (outside the CDR3, taken from reference TRBV7-2 and TRBJ1-5): GAGVSQSPSNKVTEKGKDVELRCDPISGHTALYWYRQSLGQGLEFLIYFQGNSAPDKSGLPSDRFSAERTGGSVSTLTIQRTQQEDSAVYLCASSNHRASNQPQHFGDGTRLSIL.

This clone was seen a few times. The chain uses TRBV9 and TRBJ2-7, with D tentatively TRBD1 (6 bases). The V and J ends lost 4 bases and 0 bases respectively, with 8 bases between them. This CDR3 contains 13 residues. Looked up from germline, CDR1 is SGDLS and CDR2 is YYNGEE. DNA of the CDR3: TGTGCCAGCAGCCAGGGGACCTCCTACGAGCAGTACTTC. Amino acids: CASSQGTSYEQYF. The complete variable domain, with remaining parts taken from reference TRBV9 and TRBJ2-7, reads DSGVTQTPKHLITATGQRVTLRCSPRSGDLSVYWYQQSLDQGLQFLIQYYNGEERAKGNILERFSAQQFPDLHSELNLSSLELGDSALYFCASSQGTSYEQYFGPGTRLTVT.

The rearrangement links TRBV10-3 to TRBJ2-2; TRBD1 is a possible D gene (6 bases). With 6 bases removed from V and 7 bases from J, the gap between germline ends came to 15 bases. Per the germline V gene, CDR1 is ENHRY and CDR2 is SYGVKD. CDR3 length: 14 amino acids. CDR3 sequence reads: CAISETRGGGELFF. The CDR3 DNA sequence: TGTGCCATCAGCGAAACCAGGGGTGGCGGGGAGCTGTTTTTT.

The V and J genes are TRBV10-3 and TRBJ2-1, with D perhaps given as TRBD1 or TRBD2 (5 bases each). The CDR3 runs 13 residues. The ends were cut back, 7 bases at V and 9 bases at J, with 16 bases in the middle. Germline V lookup: CDR1 ENHRY, CDR2 SYGVKD. The CDR3 nucleotides read TGTGCCATCACCGGGGAAACTAGGGGTGAGCAGTTCTTC. Its protein product is CAITGETRGEQFF.

The chain is built from TRBV2 and TRBJ2-7; a possible D gene is TRBD2 (6 bases). Germline V gene data show CDR1 as SNHLY and CDR2 as FYNNEI. The CDR3 runs to 16 residues. Trimming took off 4 bases at V and 1 base at J, with 17 bases between the two ends. The CDR3 DNA follows: TGTGCCAGCAGTGTATCGATAGCGGAGGAATCCTACGAGCAGTACTTC. Amino acid sequence: CASSVSIAEESYEQYF.

The chain employs TRBV7-2 and TRBJ2-3; the D gene is possibly TRBD2 (7 bases). The germline gives CDR1 SGHTA, CDR2 FQGNSA. Deletions cut 5 bases from V and 8 bases from J, with 14 bases between. The CDR3 runs 13 residues. CDR3 region: CASSMLRGGTQYF. The CDR3 nucleotides read TGTGCCAGCAGCATGTTGAGGGGGGGTACGCAGTATTTT.

With regard to this clone: Additional DNA sequences in this sample encode the identical CDR3. The chain has TRBV29-1 and TRBJ1-1; D might be TRBD1 (6 bases). CDR1 and CDR2 from the germline V gene are SQVTM and ANQGSEA. Trimming cost V 6 bases and J 0 bases, with 11 bases left between them. CDR3 length: 13 residues. CDR3 sequence: CSVGTGMNTEAFF. The CDR3 DNA reads TGCAGCGTGGGAACAGGGATGAACACTGAAGCTTTCTTT.